The rows below give T cell receptor beta chains drawn from one sample of a study of shared clonotypes between healthy human individuals. Sequencing was performed with immunoSEQ multiplex PCR; in TCRdb, only in-frame clones are kept and a portion is missing. The data show 230,000 or so clones, over 60% seen once. Sequences were obtained from memory CD4+ T cells sorted from blood. Receptors were obtained from a young man in good health. Both conserved end residues are part of each CDR3. The listing skips clone size in some rows; elsewhere it reads once, few, many or a size class.

j_call: TRBJ2-2
v_call: TRBV19
clone_size: -
cdr3_aa: CASSIRTAGTGELFF

j_call: TRBJ2-1
v_call: TRBV6-6
clone_size: -
cdr3_aa: CARFIRNEQFF

j_call: TRBJ2-3
v_call: TRBV6-6
clone_size: few
cdr3_aa: CASRYGTTDTQYF

j_call: TRBJ1-4
v_call: TRBV28
clone_size: many
cdr3_aa: CASSFYWTGGGKLFF

j_call: TRBJ2-7
v_call: TRBV28
clone_size: -
cdr3_aa: CASSLDRRAGVGYEQYF

j_call: TRBJ1-2
v_call: TRBV20-1
clone_size: few
cdr3_aa: CSAPKGLGYTF

j_call: TRBJ1-2
v_call: TRBV28
clone_size: few
cdr3_aa: CASSSSLPGLYGYTF

j_call: TRBJ2-1
v_call: TRBV23-1
clone_size: -
cdr3_aa: CASSHPPIGGDEQFF

j_call: TRBJ1-1
v_call: TRBV19
clone_size: -
cdr3_aa: CASSLWTAQNTEAFF

j_call: TRBJ2-3
v_call: TRBV29-1
clone_size: -
cdr3_aa: CSVGPGWGMTNTQYF

j_call: TRBJ2-7
v_call: TRBV5-4
clone_size: few
cdr3_aa: CASSHRLRDRGAYEQYF

j_call: TRBJ2-5
v_call: TRBV19
clone_size: -
cdr3_aa: CASSVDKETQYF

j_call: TRBJ2-7
v_call: TRBV28
clone_size: -
cdr3_aa: CASWGQGSYEQYF

j_call: TRBJ2-3
v_call: TRBV18
clone_size: -
cdr3_aa: CASSPLADTQYF

j_call: TRBJ2-5
v_call: TRBV29-1
clone_size: -
cdr3_aa: CSASGSGGETQYF

j_call: TRBJ1-5
v_call: TRBV28
clone_size: -
cdr3_aa: CASTGVLGLSNQPQHF

j_call: TRBJ2-5
v_call: TRBV7-9
clone_size: -
cdr3_aa: CASSSRLARFQETQYF

j_call: TRBJ2-5
v_call: TRBV5-6
clone_size: -
cdr3_aa: CASSSATSGRNRGGTQYF

j_call: TRBJ1-5
v_call: TRBV9
clone_size: -
cdr3_aa: CASSPDRFEPQHF

j_call: TRBJ2-5
v_call: TRBV11-1
clone_size: -
cdr3_aa: CASSLAREETQYF

j_call: TRBJ1-5
v_call: TRBV19
clone_size: once
cdr3_aa: CASLARGQGNQPQHF

j_call: TRBJ2-3
v_call: TRBV7-2
clone_size: -
cdr3_aa: CASSYSPSSDTQYF

j_call: TRBJ1-5
v_call: TRBV18
clone_size: -
cdr3_aa: CASSPQDRNQPQHF

j_call: TRBJ2-1
v_call: TRBV25-1
clone_size: -
cdr3_aa: CASSDPGLYNEQFF

j_call: TRBJ2-3
v_call: TRBV13
clone_size: -
cdr3_aa: CAGLPGVAGAPDTQYF

j_call: TRBJ1-4
v_call: TRBV19
clone_size: -
cdr3_aa: CASSPVGAREKLFF